Sequencing of this T cell receptor beta chain was carried out in a study of cytomegalovirus exposure and HLA in healthy donors. Study background: Approximately 180 million T cells yielded some 100 million unique TCR beta sequences, as an earlier analysis found.

This CDR3 contains 16 residues. Germline V gene data show CDR1 as SGHVS and CDR2 as FNYEAQ. V lost 5 bases to trimming and J lost 0 bases; unmatched junction nucleotides: 5. This clone has just one count. Antigen specificity is unknown. The study, taken as a whole, reports: Donor immune exposure was known only as CMV serostatus. Across all donors, roughly uniform sequencing depth was an assumption of the presence/absence analyses.

This PCR relied on a set of 60 Vbeta primers and 13 Jbeta primers. Only in-frame clones appear in the TCRdb table, and some are missing; sequencing was by immunoSEQ multiplex PCR. The sample carries 59,000 or so clones, 85% recorded once. This sequence originates from a female donor in good health and CMV-seronegative. The sequenced material came from PBMCs. The V call is TRBV7-6, the J call TRBJ1-4; TRBD1 agrees at 8 bases. The CDR3 nucleotides read TGTGCCAGCAGCGAACTACAGGGGGCAACTAATGAAAAACTGTTTTTT. Its translation is CASSELQGATNEKLFF.